Listed below are T cell receptor beta chains from one sample, sequenced in a study of blood T cell repertoires in COVID-19. TCRdb keeps only in-frame clones here, not all; method: immunoSEQ multiplex PCR. Counted here are around 120,000 clones, roughly 79% occurring once; the ten biggest clones make up 2.3%. The material sequenced was peripheral blood. These receptor sequences come from a man between 65 and 79 years old with acute or convalescent COVID-19. Each CDR3 is given with its conserved first and last residue. Fields, in order: J gene, clone size, V gene, D gene, CDR3 protein, CDR3 DNA. The D gene is left open where the match is weak. Clone size is not always given. Where it is, it says once, few, many or a class for expanded clones.

J: TRBJ2-3; size: .; V: TRBV4-3; D: TRBD2; CDR3: CASSLAGGDGTDTQYF; DNA: TGCGCCAGCAGCCTCGCCGGGGGGGACGGGACAGATACGCAGTATTTT
J: TRBJ2-1; size: .; V: TRBV18; D: .; CDR3: CASSRGTAVPNEQFF; DNA: TGTGCCAGCTCACGCGGGACAGCGGTTCCCAATGAGCAGTTCTTC
J: TRBJ2-1; size: .; V: TRBV30; D: TRBD1; CDR3: CAWQHRGSSYNEQFF; DNA: TGTGCCTGGCAACACAGGGGTAGCTCCTACAATGAGCAGTTCTTC
J: TRBJ1-3; size: .; V: TRBV11-1; D: .; CDR3: CASRRQITSGNTIYF; DNA: TGTGCCAGCAGACGACAGATTACCTCTGGAAACACCATATATTTT
J: TRBJ1-6; size: .; V: TRBV5-4; D: .; CDR3: CASSLSQGYNSPLHF; DNA: TGTGCCAGCAGCCTTTCTCAGGGTTATAATTCACCCCTCCACTTT
J: TRBJ2-7; size: medium-sized; V: TRBV7-9; D: TRBD2; CDR3: CASSLPGGAVSYEQYF; DNA: TGTGCCAGCAGCTTACCCGGGGGGGCCGTTTCATACGAGCAGTACTTC
J: TRBJ1-6; size: .; V: TRBV19; D: .; CDR3: CACGGKVGFAATPLHF; DNA: TGTGCCTGCGGGGGGAAGGTGGGTTTCGCCGCGACACCCCTCCACTTT
J: TRBJ2-3; size: .; V: TRBV5-1; D: .; CDR3: CASRERGTSDTQYF; DNA: TGCGCCAGCAGAGAGAGAGGGACTTCAGATACGCAGTATTTT
J: TRBJ2-4; size: .; V: TRBV19; D: TRBD1; CDR3: CASSTVQGAKNIQYF; DNA: TGTGCCAGTAGTACAGTACAGGGGGCCAAAAACATTCAGTACTTC
J: TRBJ2-7; size: .; V: TRBV9; D: .; CDR3: CASSLMGDTTYEQYF; DNA: TGTGCCAGCAGTCTAATGGGAGACACAACCTACGAGCAGTACTTC
J: TRBJ1-4; size: once; V: TRBV5-1; D: TRBD1; CDR3: CASSSGTDNEKLFF; DNA: TGCGCCAGCAGCTCCGGGACAGATAATGAAAAACTGTTTTTT
J: TRBJ2-3; size: .; V: TRBV9; D: TRBD2; CDR3: CASSGTSSGVGDTQYF; DNA: TGTGCCAGCAGCGGCACTTCTAGCGGCGTGGGAGATACGCAGTATTTT
J: TRBJ1-1; size: .; V: TRBV4-1; D: TRBD1; CDR3: CASSLGTGAIEMNTEAFF; DNA: TGCGCCAGCAGCCTGGGGACAGGGGCGATCGAAATGAACACTGAAGCTTTCTTT
J: TRBJ1-4; size: .; V: TRBV19; D: .; CDR3: CASSPRTVSNEKLFF; DNA: TGTGCCAGTAGCCCTCGGACAGTCTCTAATGAAAAACTGTTTTTT
J: TRBJ2-7; size: .; V: TRBV27; D: TRBD2; CDR3: CASRVQRGGNEQYF; DNA: TGTGCCAGCAGGGTTCAGCGGGGGGGCAACGAGCAGTACTTC
J: TRBJ2-7; size: .; V: TRBV6-1; D: TRBD1; CDR3: CASSDIGTVHEQYF; DNA: TGTGCCAGCAGTGACATTGGGACAGTCCACGAGCAGTACTTC
J: TRBJ1-6; size: .; V: TRBV27; D: TRBD1; CDR3: CASSLRTGLNSPLHF; DNA: TGTGCCAGCAGTTTACGGACAGGGTTAAATTCACCCCTCCACTTT
J: TRBJ2-1; size: once; V: TRBV6-5; D: .; CDR3: CASSRDIHNEQFF; DNA: TGTGCCAGCAGTCGGGACATACACAATGAGCAGTTCTTC
J: TRBJ1-2; size: .; V: TRBV21-1; D: .; CDR3: CASSKGQGYGYTF; DNA: TGTGCCAGCAGCAAGGGACAGGGCTATGGCTACACCTTC
J: TRBJ2-3; size: .; V: TRBV2; D: TRBD1; CDR3: CASSQQGAITDTQYF; DNA: TGTGCCAGCAGCCAACAGGGGGCTATCACAGATACGCAGTATTTT
J: TRBJ2-2; size: once; V: TRBV29-1; D: .; CDR3: CSVVSGGSTGELFF; DNA: TGCAGCGTTGTTTCTGGCGGATCCACCGGGGAGCTGTTTTTT
J: TRBJ1-1; size: .; V: TRBV5-8; D: TRBD1; CDR3: CASSLTRQGAFF; DNA: TGTGCCAGCAGCTTGACCCGACAGGGGGCTTTCTTT
J: TRBJ2-2; size: .; V: TRBV11-3; D: TRBD2; CDR3: CASSLVFKRGVTGELFF; DNA: TGTGCCAGCAGCTTAGTGTTCAAGCGGGGGGTCACCGGGGAGCTGTTTTTT
J: TRBJ2-7; size: .; V: TRBV14; D: TRBD1; CDR3: CANRGTGVYEQYF; DNA: TGTGCCAATAGAGGGACAGGAGTATACGAGCAGTACTTC
J: TRBJ1-2; size: .; V: TRBV7-3; D: .; CDR3: CASSSSGGGYGYTF; DNA: TGTGCCAGCAGCTCCTCGGGAGGGGGCTATGGCTACACCTTC
J: TRBJ1-6; size: .; V: TRBV5-1; D: .; CDR3: CASNSGQDTYNSPLHF; DNA: TGCGCCAGCAACTCAGGGCAGGATACCTATAATTCACCCCTCCACTTT
J: TRBJ1-5; size: .; V: TRBV2; D: TRBD1; CDR3: CASSGTGTGGGQPQHF; DNA: TGTGCCAGCAGTGGAACCGGGACAGGGGGCGGTCAGCCCCAGCATTTT
J: TRBJ1-5; size: .; V: TRBV19; D: TRBD1; CDR3: CASSTTGQGIWQPQHF; DNA: TGTGCCAGTAGTACCACTGGACAGGGGATCTGGCAGCCCCAGCATTTT
J: TRBJ2-2; size: .; V: TRBV7-3; D: .; CDR3: CASSSPAGTNTGELFF; DNA: TGTGCCAGCAGCTCCCCGGCGGGGACGAACACCGGGGAGCTGTTTTTT
J: TRBJ1-6; size: .; V: TRBV2; D: TRBD1; CDR3: CARARTGGGNSPLHF; DNA: TGTGCCAGGGCCCGGACAGGGGGCGGAAATTCACCCCTCCACTTT
J: TRBJ1-5; size: once; V: TRBV7-2; D: TRBD1; CDR3: CASSQIQGINQPQHF; DNA: TGTGCCAGCAGCCAAATACAGGGGATCAATCAGCCCCAGCATTTT
J: TRBJ1-1; size: .; V: TRBV30; D: .; CDR3: CAWRISAGTEAFF; DNA: TGTGCCTGGAGAATCTCCGCAGGGACTGAAGCTTTCTTT
J: TRBJ2-7; size: .; V: TRBV19; D: .; CDR3: CASSIGWRRRSSYEQYF; DNA: TGTGCCAGTAGTATAGGCTGGAGACGGAGGAGCTCCTACGAGCAGTACTTC
J: TRBJ1-3; size: .; V: TRBV7-3; D: .; CDR3: CASSFGQGNTIYF; DNA: TGTGCCAGCAGCTTCGGCCAGGGCAACACCATATATTTT